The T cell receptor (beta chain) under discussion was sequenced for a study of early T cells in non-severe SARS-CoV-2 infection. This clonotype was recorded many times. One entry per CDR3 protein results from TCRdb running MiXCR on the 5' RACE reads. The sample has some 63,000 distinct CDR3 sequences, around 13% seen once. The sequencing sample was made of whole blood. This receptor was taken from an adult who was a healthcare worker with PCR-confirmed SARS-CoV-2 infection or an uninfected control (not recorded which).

In DNA form, the CDR3 reads TGCGCCAGCAGCTCCGCAGGGACTAGCGGAGATACGCAGTATTTT. Translating gives CASSSAGTSGDTQYF. The V gene is TRBV5-1, the J gene TRBJ2-3; 11 bases fit TRBD2. V lost 3 bases, J lost 5 bases, and 5 bases stayed unmatched. The CDR3 is 15 residues long. Germline V gives CDR1 SGHRS, CDR2 YFSETQ.